This T cell receptor beta chain was found in a study of identical twins. Regarding the study as a whole: Less excess twin sharing appeared in beta out-of-frame sequences. Twin sharing of out-of-frame TCR alpha was underestimated by models in monozygotic pairs.

Each CDR3 protein is one row after TCRdb ran MiXCR on the 5' RACE reads. This table has hundreds of thousands of distinct CDR3 sequences, about 12% appearing once. The germline V and J ends were trimmed by 4 bases and 6 bases, with 11 bases remaining between them. The CDR3 consists of 14 residues. From germline, CDR1 is SGHKS and CDR2 YYEKEE (reference sequence). This clonotype has ten or more counts. Its cognate antigen is unknown. The sample was also linked to a second study, of yellow fever vaccine responses in identical twins.

The TCR sequence derives from a woman aged 18 to 35 in good health. This chain links TRBV5-5 with TRBJ1-6; a weak D match, TRBD1 (5 bases). Material for sequencing was PBMCs. CDR3 residues: CASSAGGVNSPLHF. Here the CDR3 DNA reads TGTGCCAGCAGCGCGGGGGGAGTTAATTCACCCCTCCACTTT.